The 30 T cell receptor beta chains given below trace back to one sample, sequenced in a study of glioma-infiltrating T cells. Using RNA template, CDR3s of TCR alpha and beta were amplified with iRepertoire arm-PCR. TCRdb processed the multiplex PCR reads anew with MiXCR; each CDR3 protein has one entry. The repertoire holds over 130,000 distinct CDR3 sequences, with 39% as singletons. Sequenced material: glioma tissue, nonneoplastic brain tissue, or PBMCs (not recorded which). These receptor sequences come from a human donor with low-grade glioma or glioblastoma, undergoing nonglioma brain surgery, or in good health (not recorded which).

The CDR3 DNA reads TGCGCCAGCAGCTTTAGCGGGAGACGGACAGATACGCAGTATTTT. Amino acids: CASSFSGRRTDTQYF. V gene TRBV4-1 combines with J gene TRBJ2-3, with 9 bases matching TRBD2. Germline CDR1 is MGHRA and CDR2 is YSYEKL. Losses at the gene ends were 5 bases for V and 3 bases for J; bases not matched to a gene: 6. CDR3 length: 15 residues.

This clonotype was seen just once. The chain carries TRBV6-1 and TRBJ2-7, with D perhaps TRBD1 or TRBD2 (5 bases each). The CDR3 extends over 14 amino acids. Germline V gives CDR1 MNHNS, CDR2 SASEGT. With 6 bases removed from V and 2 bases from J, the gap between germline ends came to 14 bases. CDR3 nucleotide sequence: TGTGCCAGCAGCCTCACCGGGGCCGCCTACGAGCAGTACTTC. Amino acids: CASSLTGAAYEQYF.

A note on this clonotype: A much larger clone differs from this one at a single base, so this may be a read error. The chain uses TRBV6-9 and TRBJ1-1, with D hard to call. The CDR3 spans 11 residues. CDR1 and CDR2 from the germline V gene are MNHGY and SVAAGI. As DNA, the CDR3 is TGTGCCAGCAGTTTAAGAGGTGAAGCTTTATTT. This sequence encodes CASSLRGEALF.

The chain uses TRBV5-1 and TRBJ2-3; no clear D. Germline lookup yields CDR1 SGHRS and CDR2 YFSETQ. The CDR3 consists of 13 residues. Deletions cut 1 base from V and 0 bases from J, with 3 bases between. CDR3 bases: TGCGCCAGCAGCTTGTTTAGCACAGATACGCAGTATTTT. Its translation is CASSLFSTDTQYF.

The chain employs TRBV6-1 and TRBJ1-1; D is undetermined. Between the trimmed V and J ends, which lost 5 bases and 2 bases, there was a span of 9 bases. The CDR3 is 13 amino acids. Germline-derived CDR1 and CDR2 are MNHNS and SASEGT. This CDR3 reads CASSIPANTEAFF. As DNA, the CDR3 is TGTGCCAGCAGTATTCCGGCTAACACTGAAGCTTTCTTT.

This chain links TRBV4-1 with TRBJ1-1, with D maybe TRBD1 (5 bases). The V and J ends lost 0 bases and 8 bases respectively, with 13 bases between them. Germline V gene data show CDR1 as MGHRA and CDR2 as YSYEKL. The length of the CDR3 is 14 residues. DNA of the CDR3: TGCGCCAGCAGCCAAGACACAGGTCATTCCGAAGCTTTCTTT. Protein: CASSQDTGHSEAFF.

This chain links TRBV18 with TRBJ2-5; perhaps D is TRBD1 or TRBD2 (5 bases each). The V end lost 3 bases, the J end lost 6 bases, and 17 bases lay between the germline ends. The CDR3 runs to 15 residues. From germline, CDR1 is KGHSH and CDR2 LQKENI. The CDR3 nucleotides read TGTGCCAGCTCACCCTCCCGGGACGGAAGACAGACCCAGTACTTC. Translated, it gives CASSPSRDGRQTQYF.

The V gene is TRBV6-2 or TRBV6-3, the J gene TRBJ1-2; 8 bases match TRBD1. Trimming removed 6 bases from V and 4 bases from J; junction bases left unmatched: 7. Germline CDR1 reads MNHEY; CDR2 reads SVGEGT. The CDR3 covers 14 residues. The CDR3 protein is CASRTTGDPYGYTF. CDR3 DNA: TGTGCCAGCAGAACGACAGGGGATCCCTATGGCTACACCTTC.

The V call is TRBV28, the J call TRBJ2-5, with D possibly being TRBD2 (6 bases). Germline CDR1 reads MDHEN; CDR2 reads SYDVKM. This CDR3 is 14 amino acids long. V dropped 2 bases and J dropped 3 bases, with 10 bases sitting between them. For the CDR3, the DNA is TGTGCCAGCAGTTTAGTCGGGAGAAAAGAGACCCAGTACTTC. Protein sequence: CASSLVGRKETQYF.

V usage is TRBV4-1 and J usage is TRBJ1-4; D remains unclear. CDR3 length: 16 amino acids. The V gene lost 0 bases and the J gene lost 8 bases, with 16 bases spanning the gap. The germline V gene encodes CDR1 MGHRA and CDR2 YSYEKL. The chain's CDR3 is CASSQDAGLREEKLFF. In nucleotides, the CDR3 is TGCGCCAGCAGCCAAGATGCAGGACTACGTGAGGAAAAACTGTTTTTT.

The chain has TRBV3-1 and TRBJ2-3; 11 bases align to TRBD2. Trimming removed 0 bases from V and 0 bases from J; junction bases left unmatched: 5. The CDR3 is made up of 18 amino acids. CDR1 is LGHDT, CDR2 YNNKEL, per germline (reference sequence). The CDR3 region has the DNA TGTGCCAGCAGCCAAGACCGGACTAGCGGGTCTAGCACAGATACGCAGTATTTT. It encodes CASSQDRTSGSSTDTQYF.

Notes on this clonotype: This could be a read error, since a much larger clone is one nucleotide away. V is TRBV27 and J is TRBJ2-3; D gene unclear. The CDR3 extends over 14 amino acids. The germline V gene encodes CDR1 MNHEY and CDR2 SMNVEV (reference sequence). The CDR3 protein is CASSSRVSTDTKYF. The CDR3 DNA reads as TGTGCCAGCAGTTCCCGGGTGAGCACAGATACGAAGTATTTT.

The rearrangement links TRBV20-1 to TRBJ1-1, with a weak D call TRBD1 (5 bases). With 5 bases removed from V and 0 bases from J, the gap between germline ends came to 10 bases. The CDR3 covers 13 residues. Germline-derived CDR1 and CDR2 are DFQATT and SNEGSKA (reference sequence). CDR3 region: CSAVQGLNTEAFF. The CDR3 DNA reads TGCAGTGCTGTCCAGGGTCTGAACACTGAAGCTTTCTTT.

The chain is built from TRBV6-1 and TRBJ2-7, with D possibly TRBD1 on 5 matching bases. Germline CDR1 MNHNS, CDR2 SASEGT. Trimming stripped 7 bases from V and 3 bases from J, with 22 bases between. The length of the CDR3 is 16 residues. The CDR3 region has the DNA TGTGCCAGCACCTCCTGGGATAGACAGCAGCGCTACGAGCAGTACTTC. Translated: CASTSWDRQQRYEQYF.

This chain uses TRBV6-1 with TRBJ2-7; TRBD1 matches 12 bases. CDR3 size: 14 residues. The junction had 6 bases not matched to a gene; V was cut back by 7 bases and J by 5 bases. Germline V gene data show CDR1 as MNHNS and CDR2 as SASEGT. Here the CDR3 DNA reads TGTGCCAGCAACCGGGACAGGGGGCGCGACGAGCAGTACTTC. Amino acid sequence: CASNRDRGRDEQYF.

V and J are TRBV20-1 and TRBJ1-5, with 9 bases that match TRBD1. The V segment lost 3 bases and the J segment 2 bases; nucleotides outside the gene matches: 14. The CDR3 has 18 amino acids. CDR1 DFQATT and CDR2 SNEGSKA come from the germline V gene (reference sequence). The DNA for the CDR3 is TGCAGTGCTAGGGGTAAGGACAGGGGTTTCGTTGGCAATCAGCCCCAGCATTTT. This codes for CSARGKDRGFVGNQPQHF.

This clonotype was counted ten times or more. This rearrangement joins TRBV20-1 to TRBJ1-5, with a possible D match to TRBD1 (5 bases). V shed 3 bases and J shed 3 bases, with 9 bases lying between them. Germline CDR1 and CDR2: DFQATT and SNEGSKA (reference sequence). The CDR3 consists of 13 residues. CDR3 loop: CSARTDLNQPQHF. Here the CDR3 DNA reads TGCAGTGCTAGGACAGACCTCAATCAGCCCCAGCATTTT.

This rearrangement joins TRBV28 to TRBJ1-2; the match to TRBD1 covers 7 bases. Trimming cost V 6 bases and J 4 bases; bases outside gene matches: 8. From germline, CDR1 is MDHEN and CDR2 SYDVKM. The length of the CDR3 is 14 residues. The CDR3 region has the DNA TGTGCCAGCAGACGGGACAGACTTCTCTATGGCTACACCTTC. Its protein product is CASRRDRLLYGYTF.

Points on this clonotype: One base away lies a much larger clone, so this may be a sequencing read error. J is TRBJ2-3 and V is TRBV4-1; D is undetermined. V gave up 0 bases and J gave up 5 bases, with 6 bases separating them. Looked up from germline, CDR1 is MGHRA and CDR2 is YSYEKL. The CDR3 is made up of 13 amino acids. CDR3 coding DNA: TGCGCCAGCAGCCAAGATCGTGGAGATACGCAGTATTTT. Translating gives CASSQDRGDTQYF.

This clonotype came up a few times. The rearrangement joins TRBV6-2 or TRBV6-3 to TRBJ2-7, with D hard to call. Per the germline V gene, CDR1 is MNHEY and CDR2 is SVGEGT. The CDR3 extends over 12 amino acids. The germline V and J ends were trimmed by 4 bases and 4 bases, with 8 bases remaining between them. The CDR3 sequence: CASSWPPYEQYF. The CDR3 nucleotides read TGTGCCAGCAGTTGGCCCCCTTACGAGCAGTACTTC.

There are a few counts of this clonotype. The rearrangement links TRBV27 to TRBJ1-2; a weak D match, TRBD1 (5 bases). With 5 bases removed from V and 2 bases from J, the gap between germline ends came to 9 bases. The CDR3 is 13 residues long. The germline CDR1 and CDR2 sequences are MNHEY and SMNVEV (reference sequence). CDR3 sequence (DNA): TGTGCCAGCAGTCTGGGACCGAACTATGGCTACACCTTC. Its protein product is CASSLGPNYGYTF.

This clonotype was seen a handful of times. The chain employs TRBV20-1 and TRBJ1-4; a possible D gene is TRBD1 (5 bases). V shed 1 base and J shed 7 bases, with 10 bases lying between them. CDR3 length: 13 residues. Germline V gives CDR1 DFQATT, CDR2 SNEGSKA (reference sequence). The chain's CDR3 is CSARARVSEKLFF. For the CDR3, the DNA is TGCAGTGCTAGAGCCAGGGTCAGTGAAAAACTGTTTTTT.

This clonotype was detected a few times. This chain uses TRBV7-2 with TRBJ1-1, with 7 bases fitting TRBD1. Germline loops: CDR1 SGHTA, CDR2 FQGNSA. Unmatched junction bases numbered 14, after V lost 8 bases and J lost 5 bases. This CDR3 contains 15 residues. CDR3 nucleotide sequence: TGTGCCAGCTCCTCCAGACAGGGTCGGTTTACTGAAGCTTTCTTT. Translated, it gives CASSSRQGRFTEAFF.

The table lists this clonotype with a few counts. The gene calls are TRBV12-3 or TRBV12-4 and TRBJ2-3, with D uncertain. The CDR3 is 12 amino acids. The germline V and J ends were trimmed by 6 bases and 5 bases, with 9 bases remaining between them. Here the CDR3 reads CASSTFRDTQYF. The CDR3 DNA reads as TGTGCCAGCAGCACCTTTAGAGATACGCAGTATTTT.

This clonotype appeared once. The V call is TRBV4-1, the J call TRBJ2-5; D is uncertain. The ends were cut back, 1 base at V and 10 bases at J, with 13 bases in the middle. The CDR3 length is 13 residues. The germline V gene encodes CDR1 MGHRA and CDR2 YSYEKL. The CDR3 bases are TGCGCCAGCAGCCAAGGTGGGGTGTACGACCAGTACTTC. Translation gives CASSQGGVYDQYF.

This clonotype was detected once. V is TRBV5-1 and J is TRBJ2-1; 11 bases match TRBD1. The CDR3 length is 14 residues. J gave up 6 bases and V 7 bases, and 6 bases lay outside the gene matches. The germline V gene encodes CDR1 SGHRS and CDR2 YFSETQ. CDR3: CASLDRGLSNEQFF. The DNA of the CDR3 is TGCGCCAGCCTGGACAGGGGGCTGAGCAATGAGCAGTTCTTC.

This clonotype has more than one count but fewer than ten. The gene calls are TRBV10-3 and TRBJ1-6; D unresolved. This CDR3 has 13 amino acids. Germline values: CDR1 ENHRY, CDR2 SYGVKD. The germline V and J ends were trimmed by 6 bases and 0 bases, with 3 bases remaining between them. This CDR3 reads CAIRDSYNSPLHF. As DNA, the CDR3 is TGTGCCATCAGAGACTCCTATAATTCACCCCTCCACTTT.

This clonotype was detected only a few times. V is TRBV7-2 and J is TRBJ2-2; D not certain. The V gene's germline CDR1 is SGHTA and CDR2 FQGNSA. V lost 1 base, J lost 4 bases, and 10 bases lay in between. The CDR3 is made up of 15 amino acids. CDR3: CASSLGVYGTGELFF. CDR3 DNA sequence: TGTGCCAGCAGCTTAGGAGTATATGGCACCGGGGAGCTGTTTTTT.

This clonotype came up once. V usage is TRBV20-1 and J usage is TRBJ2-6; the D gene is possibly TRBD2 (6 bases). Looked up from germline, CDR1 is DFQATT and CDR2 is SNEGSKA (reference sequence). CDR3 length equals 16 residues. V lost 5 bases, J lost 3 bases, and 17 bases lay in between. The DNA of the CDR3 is TGCAGTGCTTCCCTGGGGGGAAAAGGTGGGGCCAACGTCCTGACTTTC. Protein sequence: CSASLGGKGGANVLTF.

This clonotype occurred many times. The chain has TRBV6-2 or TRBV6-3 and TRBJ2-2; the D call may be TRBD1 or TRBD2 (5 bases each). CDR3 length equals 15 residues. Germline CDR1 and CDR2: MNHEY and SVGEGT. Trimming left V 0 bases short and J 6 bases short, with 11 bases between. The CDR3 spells CASSYSLGTPGELFF. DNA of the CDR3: TGTGCCAGCAGTTACTCGCTTGGGACCCCCGGGGAGCTGTTTTTT.